Following are 20 T cell receptor beta chains from one sample sequenced in a study of blood T cell repertoires in COVID-19. Sequenced by immunoSEQ multiplex PCR; TCRdb stores in-frame clones only, minus some. The table lists 250,000 to 350,000 clones, 80% to 90% of them singletons. Sequencing was performed on PBMCs or T cells enriched from blood (not recorded which). The receptors here all came from a woman aged 25 to 39 who had recovered from COVID-19.

This chain links TRBV4-1 with TRBJ2-1, with D tentatively TRBD2 (5 bases). Deletions cut 3 bases from V and 14 bases from J, with 17 bases between. CDR3 size: 13 residues. Germline assignment: CDR1 MGHRA and CDR2 YSYEKL. CDR3 DNA sequence: TGCGCCAGCAGCCAGACAACTAGTCCACACAAGTTCTTC. Translation: CASSQTTSPHKFF.

This chain joins TRBV5-3 and TRBJ1-1; unclear D gene. TRBV5-3 is designated an ORF whose function remains uncertain. The CDR3 extends over 14 amino acids. Trimming removed 10 bases from V and 1 base from J, with 17 bases in between. CDR3 in amino acids: CAEKRSPENTEAFF. The DNA of the CDR3 is TGTGCCGAAAAGCGGAGTCCGGAGAACACTGAAGCTTTCTTT.

This chain links TRBV5-1 with TRBJ2-7, with 8 bases aligning to TRBD1. The CDR3 extends over 13 amino acids. The V segment lost 5 bases and the J segment 4 bases; nucleotides outside the gene matches: 5. Germline lookup yields CDR1 SGHRS and CDR2 YFSETQ. The CDR3 protein is CASSRTGSYEQYF. Written as DNA, the CDR3 is TGCGCCAGCAGTAGGACAGGGAGTTACGAGCAGTACTTC.

This chain connects TRBV6-2 or TRBV6-3 to TRBJ1-5, with D uncertain. The CDR3 totals 14 residues. Trimming took off 5 bases at V and 2 bases at J, with 10 bases between the two ends. Germline-derived CDR1 and CDR2 are MNHEY and SVGEGT. In DNA form, the CDR3 reads TGTGCCAGCAGTCGACAACTTGGCAATCAGCCCCAGCATTTT. Encoded protein: CASSRQLGNQPQHF.

This rearrangement joins TRBV4-2 to TRBJ1-1; D not resolved. Germline V gene sequence: CDR1 LGHNA, CDR2 YNFKEQ. Trimming cost V 0 bases and J 2 bases, with 13 bases left between them. This CDR3 has 16 residues. CDR3 nucleotide sequence: TGTGCCAGCAGCCAAGATAGGAACAGCATTAACACTGAAGCTTTCTTT. Translated, it gives CASSQDRNSINTEAFF.

The chain recombines TRBV24-1 with TRBJ2-5; 11 bases fit TRBD2. The V gene's germline CDR1 is KGHDR and CDR2 SFDVKD. This CDR3 is 19 amino acids long. V dropped 10 bases and J dropped 3; count of bases not matched to a gene: 21. CDR3 region: CATSPTTEGLAELKETQYF. CDR3 in DNA: TGTGCCACAAGTCCCACTACGGAGGGACTAGCGGAACTTAAAGAGACCCAGTACTTC.

The chain recombines TRBV10-1 with TRBJ2-1; D is possibly TRBD2 (6 bases). The CDR3 has 14 residues. Germline lookup yields CDR1 WNHNN and CDR2 SYGVQD (reference sequence). V dropped 6 bases and J dropped 4 bases, with 13 bases sitting between them. The CDR3 DNA reads as TGCGCCAGCAGCGATAGCGGAAGTTACAATGAGCAGTTCTTC. Translated, it gives CASSDSGSYNEQFF.

This chain joins TRBV1 and TRBJ1-2. TRBV1 is listed as a pseudogene. This CDR3 contains 19 residues. CDR3: CTSSQEGGRGHHLVAGYTF. The CDR3, as DNA: TGCACCAGCAGCCAAGAAGGGGGGCGGGGGCACCATCTGGTGGCTGGCTACACCTTC.

The chain joins TRBV29-1 to TRBJ1-1, with D hard to call. Germline V gene data show CDR1 as SQVTM and CDR2 as ANQGSEA. Between the trimmed V and J ends, which lost 6 bases and 5 bases, there was a span of 13 bases. This CDR3 is built from 12 residues. DNA of the CDR3: TGCAGCGTCTCGACCGGAGGGACTGAAGCTTTCTTT. This translates into CSVSTGGTEAFF.

CDR3 region: CASKTGANEKLFF. As DNA, the CDR3 is TGTGCCAGCAAAACAGGGGCGAATGAAAAACTGTTTTTT. The J gene is TRBJ1-4, the V gene TRBV27; 7 positions match TRBD1. J was trimmed by 5 bases and V by 7 bases; bases with no gene match: 4. The V gene's germline CDR1 is MNHEY and CDR2 SMNVEV (reference sequence). The CDR3 loop spans 13 amino acids.

CDR3 in DNA: TGTGCCAGCGGGAGGACGGCTTATAGCAATCAGCCCCAGCATTTT. Protein: CASGRTAYSNQPQHF. This rearrangement joins TRBV6-5 to TRBJ1-5; D gene unclear. Germline-derived CDR1 and CDR2 are MNHEY and SVGAGI. The CDR3 is 15 residues long. V was pared by 8 bases and J by 0 bases, with 14 bases between.

This chain uses TRBV15 with TRBJ2-1; no firm D call. The CDR3 is 14 amino acids. Germline assignment: CDR1 LNHNV and CDR2 YYDKDF (reference sequence). Trimming stripped 5 bases from V and 8 bases from J, with 16 bases between. The CDR3 reads CATSRTSGFHEQFF. The CDR3 bases are TGTGCCACCAGCCGAACATCAGGTTTCCATGAGCAGTTCTTC. Full variable domain (missing parts from reference TRBV15 and TRBJ2-1): DAMVIQNPRYQVTQFGKPVTLSCSQTLNHNVMYWYQQKSSQAPKLLFHYYDKDFNNEADTPDNFQSRRPNTSFCFLDIRSPGLGDTAMYLCATSRTSGFHEQFFGPGTRLTVL.

This clone occurred once. V gene TRBV28 combines with J gene TRBJ1-5; perhaps TRBD1 as D (6 bases). The CDR3 sequence is 18 residues long. The germline V gene has CDR1 MDHEN and CDR2 SYDVKM. V was trimmed by 7 bases and J by 4 bases, leaving 26 bases between them. The CDR3 DNA is TGTGCCAGCATCCCAAACAGGGTCCCAGACTCGGCTAATCAGCCCCAGCATTTT. Its translation: CASIPNRVPDSANQPQHF.

This clone was picked up a small number of times. The chain recombines TRBV19 with TRBJ1-5, with D maybe TRBD1 (5 bases). CDR1 and CDR2 (germline): LNHDA, SQIVND (reference sequence). The CDR3 length is 16 residues. Trimming shortened V by 3 bases and J by 1 base, and 13 bases separated the two germline ends. The CDR3 sequence is CASSIGPGGSNQPQHF. CDR3 in DNA: TGTGCCAGTAGTATCGGACCGGGGGGGAGCAATCAGCCCCAGCATTTT.

The gene calls are TRBV7-8 and TRBJ1-4; D is possibly TRBD1 (5 bases). CDR3 size: 14 residues. CDR1 and CDR2 (germline): SGHVS, FQNEAQ. Trimming removed 2 bases at V and 5 bases at J, with 9 bases between. CDR3 sequence: CASSLRGTNEKLFF. As DNA, the CDR3 is TGTGCCAGCAGCTTAAGGGGAACAAATGAAAAACTGTTTTTT.

The chain links TRBV9 to TRBJ2-3; TRBD2 agrees at 10 bases. The CDR3 covers 15 residues. J lost 5 bases, V lost 3 bases, and 6 bases had no gene match. The germline V gene encodes CDR1 SGDLS and CDR2 YYNGEE. The CDR3, as DNA: TGTGCCAGCAGCGCAGCGGGGGGGCAAGGAGATACGCAGTATTTT. It specifies CASSAAGGQGDTQYF.

The V call is TRBV5-4, the J call TRBJ2-3; possibly TRBD1 for D (6 bases). The CDR3 is 16 residues long. Deletions cut 4 bases from V and 2 bases from J, with 17 bases between. Germline-derived CDR1 and CDR2 are SGHNT and YYREEE (reference sequence). CDR3 residues: CASSKNNRAPTDTQYF. The DNA of the CDR3 is TGTGCCAGCAGCAAAAATAACAGGGCGCCCACAGATACGCAGTATTTT.

In DNA form, the CDR3 reads TGTGCCAGTAGTATAGGGGACAGGTTTAATGAGCAGTTCTTC. Residues: CASSIGDRFNEQFF. This sequence joins TRBV19 and TRBJ2-1, with 8 bases identical to TRBD1. This CDR3 is built from 14 residues. The germline gives CDR1 LNHDA, CDR2 SQIVND (reference sequence). Trimming at V came to 1 base and at J to 7 bases, leaving 3 bases not matched to a gene.

The V and J genes are TRBV27 and TRBJ2-6, with TRBD1 matching 7 bases. Trimming at V came to 4 bases and at J to 1 base, leaving 10 bases not matched to a gene. CDR3 length: 18 amino acids. Germline V gene lookup returns CDR1 MNHEY and CDR2 SMNVEV (reference sequence). The DNA of the CDR3 is TGTGCCAGCAGTTGGGCCGGGACAGAGGCTTCTGGGGCCAACGTCCTGACTTTC. It is translated as CASSWAGTEASGANVLTF.

The chain has TRBV7-9 and TRBJ2-3; perhaps TRBD2 as D (6 bases). CDR1 SEHNR and CDR2 FQNEAQ come from the germline V gene (reference sequence). Trimming took off 5 bases at V and 1 base at J, with 13 bases between the two ends. CDR3 size: 15 residues. CDR3 protein: CASSPTAGRTDTQYF. The CDR3, as DNA: TGTGCCAGCAGCCCTACAGCGGGTCGCACAGATACGCAGTATTTT.